One sample yielded the 22 T cell receptor beta chains listed below, sequenced in a study of cytomegalovirus exposure and HLA in healthy donors (dated by TCRdb to 2016 to 2017). The receptor library was made with the immunoSEQ multiplex PCR assay. For the multiplex PCR, a mixture combining 60 forward primers for TCR Vbeta segments and 13 reverse primers for TCR Jbeta segments was used. TCRdb took over this immuneACCESS table, retaining in-frame rearrangements with V and J assigned. Such tables are incomplete; in checked studies, under half of the missing clones stem from an unresolved V gene, and the remainder is unexplained. Across this sample there are 150,000 to 200,000 clones, with over 60% seen only once. The ten largest clones take up under 2% of the sample. Input material: PBMCs. These TCRs come from a woman aged 25 to 45 in good health and CMV-seronegative.

The V call is TRBV27, the J call TRBJ1-1, with D perhaps matching TRBD1 (6 bases). CDR3 length: 14 amino acids. V gave up 4 bases and J gave up 3 bases, with 12 bases separating them. Germline V lookup: CDR1 MNHEY, CDR2 SMNVEV (reference sequence). CDR3 loop: CASSSRDTYTEAFF. The CDR3 DNA reads as TGTGCCAGCAGTTCCCGGGACACCTACACTGAAGCTTTCTTT.

The chain combines TRBV4-1 with TRBJ2-7; 8 bases map to TRBD2. The junction had 7 bases not matched to a gene; V was cut back by 1 base and J by 5 bases. The CDR3 contains 15 residues. Germline CDR1 MGHRA, CDR2 YSYEKL. CDR3 sequence: CASSQGSGGADEQYF. The CDR3 DNA is TGCGCCAGCAGCCAAGGGTCCGGGGGGGCCGACGAGCAGTACTTC.

This chain uses TRBV7-8 with TRBJ1-3; D gene uncertain. CDR1 and CDR2 (germline): SGHVS, FQNEAQ. This CDR3 comprises 15 residues. V lost 0 bases and J 1 base, leaving 7 bases between the germline ends. The CDR3 region is CASSLAETSGNTIYF. The CDR3 region has the DNA TGTGCCAGCAGCTTAGCAGAAACTTCTGGAAACACCATATATTTT.

This sequence joins TRBV5-1 and TRBJ2-7, with D perhaps matching TRBD2 (5 bases). The CDR3 extends over 13 amino acids. V dropped 0 bases and J dropped 6 bases, with 10 bases sitting between them. CDR1 and CDR2 from the germline V gene are SGHRS and YFSETQ. CDR3 coding DNA: TGCGCCAGCAGCTTGGTCGGGGAAAGCGAGCAGTACTTC. As protein: CASSLVGESEQYF.

The V and J genes are TRBV7-2 and TRBJ2-1; TRBD2 matches 11 bases. Germline CDR1 is SGHTA and CDR2 is FQGNSA. With V trimmed by 6 bases and J by 5 bases, 3 bases remained unmatched. The CDR3 has 14 residues. In nucleotides, the CDR3 is TGTGCCAGCAGATTACTAGCGGGAGACAATGAGCAGTTCTTC. The encoded protein is CASRLLAGDNEQFF.

Concerning this clone: One end of the junction does not line up with germline, which may come from a read error. The chain carries TRBV6-5 and TRBJ1-2, with 7 bases lining up with TRBD1. The CDR3 is made up of 13 amino acids. The V gene's germline CDR1 is MNHEY and CDR2 SVGAGI. CDR3 nucleotides: TGTGCCAGCAGCCCAGGGGGGAGCAATGGCTACCCCTTC. This gives the protein CASSPGGSNGYPF.

This chain links TRBV29-1 with TRBJ2-5, with D perhaps matching TRBD1 (6 bases). The closer fit of TRBJ2-7 to the DNA end suggests the J call may be wrong. Germline CDR1 reads SQVTM; CDR2 reads ANQGSEA. CDR3 length: 13 amino acids. CDR3 in DNA: TGCAGCGTCCAACATACCCAGGGGTACGAGCAGTACTTC. This translates into CSVQHTQGYEQYF.

A few counts support this clone. The gene calls are TRBV19 and TRBJ1-1; D is unresolved. Per the germline V gene, CDR1 is LNHDA and CDR2 is SQIVND (reference sequence). Trimming took off 4 bases at V and 5 bases at J, with 14 bases between the two ends. The CDR3 runs to 14 residues. The CDR3 DNA reads TGTGCCAGTAGTACCCTTGGCTCCGAAACTGAAGCTTTCTTT. Amino acid sequence: CASSTLGSETEAFF. Based on the CDR3 plus reference TRBV19 and TRBJ1-1, the full variable domain is DGGITQSPKYLFRKEGQNVTLSCEQNLNHDAMYWYRQDPGQGLRLIYYSQIVNDFQKGDIAEGYSVSREKKESFPLTVTSAQKNPTAFYLCASSTLGSETEAFFGQGTRLTVV.

The chain recombines TRBV5-1 with TRBJ1-3; D not certain. The CDR3 loop spans 15 amino acids. Germline values: CDR1 SGHRS, CDR2 YFSETQ. The V gene lost 0 bases and the J gene lost 1 base, with 8 bases spanning the gap. The CDR3 DNA sequence: TGCGCCAGCAGCTTGGCCGGGATGTCTGGAAACACCATATATTTT. Protein: CASSLAGMSGNTIYF.

CDR3: CSVPEGYNEQFF. The CDR3 DNA follows: TGCAGCGTCCCGGAGGGTTACAATGAGCAGTTCTTC. The chain couples TRBV29-1 to TRBJ2-1; maybe TRBD2 (6 bases). V was shortened by 6 bases and J by 4 bases, with 10 bases between the two germline ends. Germline CDR1 and CDR2: SQVTM and ANQGSEA. This CDR3 spans 12 amino acids.

The chain links TRBV10-2 to TRBJ2-5, with 7 positions matching TRBD1. The CDR3 sequence is 14 residues long. J lost 2 bases, V lost 7 bases, and 7 bases had no gene match. Germline assignment: CDR1 WSHSY and CDR2 SAAADI. CDR3 residues: CASNHRGRQETQYF. The CDR3 DNA reads as TGCGCCAGCAACCACAGGGGTAGGCAAGAGACCCAGTACTTC.

This clone was seen just once. No DNA is shown, since the ends of the CDR3 on it are uncertain; the CDR3 is the one TCRdb lists. V gene TRBV29-1 combines with J gene TRBJ2-5; the D call of TRBD2 is as the table states it, not checked on the DNA. The CDR3 is 16 residues long, counting both termini. The germline V gene has CDR1 SQVTM and CDR2 ANQGSEA. The CDR3 region is CSVGVASGTSGQGRYF.

The J gene is TRBJ2-3, the V gene TRBV30; no firm D call. CDR1 is GTSNPN and CDR2 is SVGIG in the germline V gene (reference sequence). Trimming left V 3 bases short and J 1 base short, with 11 bases between. The CDR3 totals 14 residues. The CDR3 protein is CAWRIARGTDTQYF. As DNA, the CDR3 is TGTGCCTGGAGGATAGCACGAGGCACAGATACGCAGTATTTT. Full variable domain (missing parts from reference TRBV30 and TRBJ2-3): SQTIHQWPATLVQPVGSPLSLECTVEGTSNPNLYWYRQAAGRGLQLLFYSVGIGQISSEVPQNLSASRPQDRQFILSSKKLLLSDSGFYLCAWRIARGTDTQYFGPGTRLTVL.

V gene TRBV5-4 combines with J gene TRBJ2-1; 7 positions agree with TRBD2. CDR1 SGHNT and CDR2 YYREEE come from the germline V gene (reference sequence). The CDR3 totals 13 residues. With 0 bases clipped from V and 9 bases from J, the junction kept 3 bases outside the gene matches. CDR3 in DNA: TGTGCCAGCAGCTTGGCTAGCGGTACTGAGCAGTTCTTC. Its protein is CASSLASGTEQFF.

The chain links TRBV4-2 to TRBJ2-1; 11 bases align to TRBD1. The V segment lost 4 bases and the J segment 5 bases; nucleotides outside the gene matches: 7. CDR3 length: 16 amino acids. Germline CDR1 reads LGHNA; CDR2 reads YNFKEQ. The CDR3 bases are TGTGCCAGCAGCCTCCGGACAGGGGGCTGGAACAATGAGCAGTTCTTC. It is translated as CASSLRTGGWNNEQFF.

The chain is built from TRBV11-2 and TRBJ2-3; 9 bases line up with TRBD2. The CDR3 runs to 18 residues. V trimming: 6 bases; J trimming: 0 bases; junction bases outside the gene matches: 13. Germline CDR1 reads SGHAT; CDR2 reads FQNNGV. The CDR3 sequence: CASSLELQRGASTDTQYF. The DNA of the CDR3 is TGTGCCAGCAGTTTGGAATTGCAGCGGGGGGCAAGCACAGATACGCAGTATTTT. The full variable domain, rest sourced from reference TRBV11-2 and TRBJ2-3, is EAGVAQSPRYKIIEKRQSVAFWCNPISGHATLYWYQQILGQGPKLLIQFQNNGVVDDSQLPKDRFSAERLKGVDSTLKIQPAKLEDSAVYLCASSLELQRGASTDTQYFGPGTRLTVL.

In its sample, this clone was seen a few times. This chain connects TRBV7-8 to TRBJ1-2; the D gene is possibly TRBD1 (5 bases). Germline CDR1 reads SGHVS; CDR2 reads FQNEAQ. The V and J ends lost 8 bases and 4 bases respectively, with 23 bases between them. CDR3 length: 16 amino acids. The CDR3 sequence: CASGPGRHFGGYGYTF. For the CDR3, the DNA is TGTGCCAGCGGGCCCGGTCGGCATTTCGGGGGCTATGGCTACACCTTC.

This chain uses TRBV6-6 with TRBJ2-7; TRBD2 is a possible D gene (6 bases). V lost 2 bases, J lost 6 bases, and 8 bases lay in between. This CDR3 is 12 amino acids long. Germline V gives CDR1 MNHNY, CDR2 SVGAGI (reference sequence). CDR3 sequence reads: CASSYEGGEQYF. The CDR3 DNA is TGTGCCAGCAGTTACGAGGGAGGCGAGCAGTACTTC.

V is TRBV5-1 and J is TRBJ2-1; possible D gene TRBD1, 5 bases. This CDR3 contains 14 residues. V was pared by 3 bases and J by 9 bases, with 16 bases between. Germline V lookup: CDR1 SGHRS, CDR2 YFSETQ. Here the CDR3 reads CASSSPMRQIEQFF. DNA for the CDR3: TGCGCCAGCAGCTCCCCGATGCGACAGATTGAGCAGTTCTTC.

This clone is a singleton in its sample. The chain employs TRBV7-9 and TRBJ2-7; possible D gene TRBD1, 5 bases. The V gene's germline CDR1 is SEHNR and CDR2 FQNEAQ (reference sequence). V lost 0 bases and J 12 bases, leaving 12 bases between the germline ends. The length of the CDR3 is 12 residues. The CDR3 bases are TGTGCCAGCAGCTTAGCAGACAGAACCCTGTACTTC. Protein: CASSLADRTLYF.

This clone was observed a few times. Here the CDR3 DNA reads TGTGCCAGCAGCGAAGGGCTGGGGGGGTATGGCTACACCTTC. Its translation is CASSEGLGGYGYTF. The V and J genes are TRBV9 and TRBJ1-2; maybe TRBD1 (5 bases). The CDR3 is 14 residues long. CDR1 is SGDLS and CDR2 is YYNGEE in the germline V gene. V lost 3 bases, J lost 5 bases, and 14 bases lay in between.

V and J are TRBV5-1 and TRBJ1-2; possibly TRBD1 for D (6 bases). The CDR3 runs 14 residues. Trimming removed 4 bases at V and 7 bases at J, with 17 bases between. Germline CDR1 reads SGHRS; CDR2 reads YFSETQ. CDR3 sequence (DNA): TGCGCCAGCAGCCCGGACAGATCGAGGGGTGGCTACACCTTC. It is translated as CASSPDRSRGGYTF.